This T cell receptor (beta chain) was documented in a study of CD8 T cells in ankylosing spondylitis. This clonotype has a handful of counts. The antigen is undetermined. TCRdb re-called the 5' RACE reads with MiXCR, one entry per CDR3 protein. Among approximately 200,000 distinct CDR3 sequences listed, 10% to 15% were seen once. The study, taken as a whole, reports: Disease-linked clones had a CD8+ phenotype and relatively low frequency in peripheral blood. There was reportedly significant enrichment of clones that were disease-linked in matched ankylosing spondylitis synovial fluid. Seemingly distinctive of ankylosing spondylitis blood was a TCR beta motif formed by eight highly homologous variants.

This TCR was sampled from a male donor with ankylosing spondylitis or in good health (not recorded which). The specimen sequenced was blood, either unsorted or a sorted T cell fraction (not recorded which).

The CDR3 DNA reads as TGTGCCAGCAGCCAAGTTGTATTTAGCCTCGAAGAGACCCAGTACTTC. As protein: CASSQVVFSLEETQYF. The V and J genes are TRBV3-1 and TRBJ2-5; D not resolved. This CDR3 has 16 amino acids. The V and J ends lost 1 base and 3 bases respectively, with 15 bases between them. The germline gives CDR1 LGHDT, CDR2 YNNKEL (reference sequence).